These 27 T cell receptor beta chains came from one sample sequenced in a study of blood T cells in healthy people across ages. A sample-barcoded 5' primer and a J-beta primer mix were used in a second PCR of roughly 6 to 12 cycles. MiXCR, applied by TCRdb to the 5' RACE reads, yields one record per CDR3 protein. The sample lists nearly 800,000 distinct CDR3 sequences, roughly 25% seen once, with 3.7% in the top ten. The same sample was also studied in work on T cells of mothers and their children.

Sequenced material: blood. These receptors originate from a boy under 18 in good health.

This clonotype was seen a handful of times. The genes are TRBV6-5 and TRBJ2-4; a weak D match, TRBD1 (5 bases). Between the trimmed V and J ends, which lost 6 bases and 9 bases, there was a span of 15 bases. This CDR3 has 13 residues. Germline V gene sequence: CDR1 MNHEY, CDR2 SVGAGI. CDR3 amino acids: CASSSGFYGIQYF. The CDR3 nucleotides are TGTGCCAGCAGCTCAGGGTTCTACGGCATTCAGTACTTC.

The chain links TRBV4-1 to TRBJ2-3; D ambiguous. The V gene's germline CDR1 is MGHRA and CDR2 YSYEKL. Deletions cut 1 base from V and 5 bases from J, with 13 bases between. The CDR3 extends over 15 amino acids. The DNA for the CDR3 is TGCGCCAGCAGCCAAGTGGGCGGCCCGGAAGATACGCAGTATTTT. Protein sequence: CASSQVGGPEDTQYF.

The chain carries TRBV12-3 or TRBV12-4 and TRBJ2-5; D is ambiguous. The J call is uncertain, as TRBJ2-7 better fits the DNA end. This CDR3 contains 13 residues. The chain's CDR3 is CASSRSYSYEQYF. The CDR3 DNA reads TGTGCCAGCAGCCGGAGCTACTCCTACGAGCAGTACTTC.

This chain connects TRBV28 to TRBJ2-5; 8 bases align to TRBD1. The J call may be in error: the DNA end matches TRBJ2-7 better. The CDR3 has 15 amino acids. CDR1 and CDR2 from the germline V gene are MDHEN and SYDVKM. The CDR3 DNA reads as TGTGCCAGCAGTCATAAAACAGGGGGTCCCTACGAGCAGTACTTC. Its translation: CASSHKTGGPYEQYF.

J is TRBJ2-5 and V is TRBV15, with 9 bases matching TRBD1. Per germline, CDR1 LNHNV and CDR2 YYDKDF (reference sequence). The junction had 6 bases not matched to a gene; V was cut back by 0 bases and J by 4 bases. There are 16 residues in the CDR3. The CDR3 nucleotides are TGTGCCACCAGCAGAGATCGGGACAGGGTACCAGAGACCCAGTACTTC. This translates into CATSRDRDRVPETQYF.

This clonotype was counted ten times or more. The rearrangement joins TRBV12-3 or TRBV12-4 to TRBJ1-1; D is ambiguous. V was pared by 1 base and J by 1 base, with 4 bases between. The CDR3 consists of 13 residues. For the CDR3, the DNA is TGTGCCAGCAGTTTAGGGGAGAACACTGAAGCTTTCTTT. The encoded protein is CASSLGENTEAFF.

This clonotype has more than one count but fewer than ten. One end of the junction varies from germline; a read error may be responsible. The V gene is TRBV20-1, the J gene TRBJ2-3; D might be TRBD2 (6 bases). The V gene's germline CDR1 is DFQATT and CDR2 SNEGSKA (reference sequence). The CDR3 has 14 amino acids. The CDR3 loop is CSAKLQRATDTQCF. CDR3 coding DNA: TGCAGTGCTAAACTCCAGCGGGCCACAGATACGCAGTGTTTT.

This sequence joins TRBV13 and TRBJ2-5, with 12 bases aligning to TRBD2. The J call could be wrong; TRBJ2-1 is a better fit for the DNA end. This CDR3 region has 17 residues. Germline CDR1 is PRHDT and CDR2 is FYEKMQ (reference sequence). CDR3 sequence: CASSVRLAGEDYNEQFF. The CDR3 nucleotides read TGTGCCAGCAGCGTCAGACTAGCGGGAGAAGACTACAATGAGCAGTTCTTC.

The rearrangement joins TRBV7-6 to TRBJ2-7; 7 nucleotides line up with TRBD1. The tail of the sequence fits TRBJ2-1 better, so the J call may be wrong. There are 15 residues in the CDR3. Looked up from germline, CDR1 is SGHVS and CDR2 is FNYEAQ. The CDR3: CASSPRQGTWGEQFF. The DNA of the CDR3 is TGTGCCAGCAGCCCCCGACAGGGTACTTGGGGTGAGCAGTTCTTC.

This clonotype was counted only a few times. The chain employs TRBV5-1 and TRBJ2-7; TRBD2 matches at 9 bases. CDR1 SGHRS and CDR2 YFSETQ come from the germline V gene. After removal of 0 bases from V and 3 bases from J, the junction contained 4 bases not matched to a gene. The CDR3 is made up of 15 amino acids. CDR3 coding DNA: TGCGCCAGCAGCTTGGTTAGCGGGAGTGTCTACGAGCAGTACTTC. Protein: CASSLVSGSVYEQYF.

This clonotype was observed a handful of times. The V call is TRBV5-1, the J call TRBJ2-1, with D possibly matching TRBD2 (5 bases). V gave up 8 bases and J gave up 1 base, with 13 bases separating them. The CDR3 has 14 residues. The germline V gene has CDR1 SGHRS and CDR2 YFSETQ. Here the CDR3 DNA reads TGCGCCAGTCCAGAACGGGAATCCTACAATGAGCAGTTCTTC. Its protein is CASPERESYNEQFF.

The chain joins TRBV28 to TRBJ2-1; a possible D gene is TRBD2 (6 bases). Germline assignment: CDR1 MDHEN and CDR2 SYDVKM. The CDR3 is 17 residues long. Trimming cost V 3 bases and J 4 bases, with 19 bases left between them. CDR3 nucleotides: TGTGCCAGCAGTTTGCCCCCCGGGGTAGCGGAGTACAATGAGCAGTTCTTC. Translated: CASSLPPGVAEYNEQFF.

This chain joins TRBV24-1 and TRBJ2-3; tentatively, D is TRBD1 or TRBD2 (6 bases each). Looked up from germline, CDR1 is KGHDR and CDR2 is SFDVKD. The V end lost 7 bases, the J end lost 4 bases, and 14 bases lay between the germline ends. The CDR3 length is 14 residues. The CDR3 DNA sequence: TGTGCCACCAGGATGGGGGGCGGTCCAGATACGCAGTATTTT. It encodes CATRMGGGPDTQYF.

There are many counts of this clonotype. A junction end diverges from the germline sequence, so it may reflect a read error. This sequence joins TRBV3-1 and TRBJ1-1, with D unresolved. The CDR3 is 12 residues long. Germline CDR1 is LGHDT and CDR2 is YNNKEL (reference sequence). The CDR3 here is CASSQVGTEAFF. The CDR3 DNA follows: TGCGCCAGCAGCCAAGTAGGGACTGAAGCTTTCTTT.

This clonotype was counted only a few times. Sequence at one end of the junction differs from germline and may be a read error. The chain has TRBV12-3 or TRBV12-4 and TRBJ2-5, with D maybe TRBD2 (5 bases). The CDR3 covers 15 residues. The CDR3 sequence is CASSFTEEFQETRYF. The CDR3 bases are TGTGCCAGCAGTTTTACGGAGGAGTTTCAAGAGACCCGGTACTTC.

This chain uses TRBV29-1 with TRBJ2-5, with unresolved D. The closer fit of TRBJ2-1 to the DNA end suggests the J call may be wrong. Germline CDR1 is SQVTM and CDR2 is ANQGSEA. This CDR3 is built from 15 residues. CDR3 loop: CSVDSVADWYNEQFF. CDR3 sequence (DNA): TGCAGCGTTGATTCCGTCGCAGACTGGTACAATGAGCAGTTCTTC.

The chain uses TRBV28 and TRBJ2-5; D gene unclear. TRBJ2-7 explains the end of the DNA better; the J call may be wrong. The CDR3 is 14 residues long. CDR1 MDHEN and CDR2 SYDVKM come from the germline V gene. The CDR3 is CASSPLSGTYEQYF. The CDR3 bases are TGTGCCAGCAGTCCCCTATCCGGTACCTACGAGCAGTACTTC.

The table lists this clonotype with many counts. V gene TRBV20-1 combines with J gene TRBJ2-7; D possibly corresponds to TRBD1 (6 bases). This CDR3 spans 14 amino acids. CDR1 is DFQATT and CDR2 is SNEGSKA in the germline V gene (reference sequence). V was trimmed by 0 bases and J by 0 bases, leaving 9 bases between them. As DNA, the CDR3 is TGCAGTGCTAGAGACAGGGGTAGCTCCTACGAGCAGTACTTC. Amino acid sequence: CSARDRGSSYEQYF.

This clonotype has only a few counts. The rearrangement uses TRBV9 and TRBJ2-1; D ambiguous. Between the trimmed V and J ends, which lost 3 bases and 0 bases, there was a span of 7 bases. CDR1 is SGDLS, CDR2 YYNGEE, per germline. The CDR3 runs to 14 residues. The DNA of the CDR3 is TGTGCCAGCAGCGCTGCGTCCTCCTACAATGAGCAGTTCTTC. Its protein is CASSAASSYNEQFF.

The chain combines TRBV7-2 with TRBJ2-3; D possibly corresponds to TRBD2 (6 bases). Looked up from germline, CDR1 is SGHTA and CDR2 is FQGNSA. The CDR3 is made up of 13 amino acids. V lost 5 bases and J 6 bases, leaving 12 bases between the germline ends. CDR3 sequence (DNA): TGTGCCAGCAGCCCCGTTGGGGGGGATACGCAGTATTTT. The encoded protein is CASSPVGGDTQYF.

The V gene is TRBV29-1, the J gene TRBJ2-7, with D perhaps matching TRBD2 (5 bases). The CDR3 consists of 12 residues. The V gene lost 6 bases and the J gene lost 5 bases, with 14 bases spanning the gap. The germline gives CDR1 SQVTM, CDR2 ANQGSEA. The CDR3 DNA follows: TGCAGCGTGAGGGAGTACAGCCACGAGCAGTACTTC. Protein: CSVREYSHEQYF.

The chain couples TRBV5-4 to TRBJ2-5; 16 bases map to TRBD2. The CDR3 runs 16 residues. Germline loops: CDR1 SGHNT, CDR2 YYREEE (reference sequence). The junction had 5 bases not matched to a gene; V was cut back by 4 bases and J by 5 bases. The CDR3 loop reads CASSPGLAGGSETQYF. The CDR3 DNA sequence: TGTGCCAGCAGCCCGGGACTAGCGGGAGGGTCGGAGACCCAGTACTTC.

The CDR3, as DNA: TGCAGCGTTGAAGGCCCCGGGTGGGAGACCCAGTACTTC. Amino acid sequence: CSVEGPGWETQYF. The chain combines TRBV29-1 with TRBJ2-5; no definite D call. CDR1 is SQVTM, CDR2 ANQGSEA, per germline. There are 13 residues in the CDR3. V dropped 1 base and J dropped 5 bases, with 11 bases sitting between them.

Here the CDR3 DNA reads TGTGCCAGCAGCAAAGACCGGACAGCGCTCAATCAGCCCCAGCATTTT. Its protein product is CASSKDRTALNQPQHF. The chain carries TRBV21-1 and TRBJ1-5; no check of the table's D call, TRBD1, against the DNA was made. TRBV21-1 is recorded as a pseudogene. This CDR3 contains 16 residues.

The chain uses TRBV5-1 and TRBJ2-3; D is perhaps TRBD2 (6 bases). Germline V gene sequence: CDR1 SGHRS, CDR2 YFSETQ. V was cut by 0 bases and J by 6 bases, with 14 bases left in between. This CDR3 has 15 residues. This CDR3 reads CASSLAGDTRDTQYF. The CDR3 DNA follows: TGCGCCAGCAGCTTGGCGGGGGATACCCGGGATACGCAGTATTTT.

This clonotype came up a few times. V and J are TRBV24-1 and TRBJ1-2; 8 bases line up with TRBD1. This CDR3 spans 16 amino acids. Germline CDR1 and CDR2: KGHDR and SFDVKD. Germline trimming cut 2 bases from V and 3 bases from J; bases unmatched to any gene: 7. The CDR3 region has the DNA TGTGCCACCAGTGATTCAGGGGGCCGGGAGTACTATGGCTACACCTTC. It translates to CATSDSGGREYYGYTF.

Regarding this clonotype: Its ends do not fully match the called genes, so a read error is possible. The DNA of the CDR3 is TGTGCCACTTCGTTAGCCCCGGGGTTC. As protein: CATSLAPGF. The chain combines TRBV15 with TRBJ2-7; a weak D match, TRBD2 (5 bases). Germline assignment: CDR1 LNHNV and CDR2 YYDKDF (reference sequence). This CDR3 comprises 9 residues.